This T cell receptor beta chain was recorded in a study of T-cell memory formation after mild COVID-19. Only a few counts were recorded for this clonotype. Its antigen remains unidentified. In TCRdb, the 5' RACE reads were re-called with MiXCR into one record per CDR3 protein. The table records roughly 400,000 distinct CDR3 sequences, 15% to 20% of them present only once. Findings and limits, study-wide: Confirmation of SARS-CoV-2 specificity was lacking for second-wave clones peaking day 37.

The CDR3 contains 17 residues. Germline CDR1 is SGHDT and CDR2 is YYEEEE. After removal of 4 bases from V and 7 bases from J, the junction contained 15 bases not matched to a gene. The source is a young man who had mild COVID-19 (a few samples of this study predate the infection). Cell type and time point are not known. Material for sequencing was PBMCs or a T cell subset sorted from them (not recorded which). The chain recombines TRBV5-6 with TRBJ1-5; 9 positions match TRBD1. The CDR3 DNA is TGTGCCAGCAGCCGAACGCGGGACAGGGTGTTTGGGCAGCCCCAGCATTTT. Translated, it gives CASSRTRDRVFGQPQHF.